Below, one T cell receptor beta chain is given with its context. A much larger clone differs from this one at a single base, so this may be a read error. Unsorted bulk tissue (roughly 19-31 mg) underwent RNA and DNA co-extraction. This sample is drawn from a study of tumor-infiltrating lymphocytes in primary liver carcinoma. The researchers produced TCR beta cDNA from around 0.5 ug total RNA with a constant-region primer. Amplification in three nested multiplex PCR rounds with slightly modified ARM-PCR gave rise to TCR beta libraries. A C-beta reverse primer was combined with TRBV1-TRBV30 forward primers in the first two PCR rounds, and each round had 9 to 10 cycles. TCRdb re-analysed the multiplex PCR reads in MiXCR, keeping a single row per CDR3 protein. The sample has approximately 190,000 distinct CDR3 sequences; over 80% are singletons. Germline trimming cut 6 bases from V and 9 bases from J; bases unmatched to any gene: 12. The CDR3 has 16 residues. The V gene's germline CDR1 is SGHNT and CDR2 YYREEE (reference sequence).

Sequencing input: tumor tissue from primary liver carcinoma. The sequence was obtained from a man aged 35 to 55 with primary liver carcinoma and hepatitis B virus infection. The rearrangement uses TRBV5-4 and TRBJ2-1; 13 nucleotides match TRBD2. DNA for the CDR3: TGTGCCAGCAACTCCCAAACTAGCGGGAGGGCTCTTGAGCAGTTCTTC. This gives the protein CASNSQTSGRALEQFF.